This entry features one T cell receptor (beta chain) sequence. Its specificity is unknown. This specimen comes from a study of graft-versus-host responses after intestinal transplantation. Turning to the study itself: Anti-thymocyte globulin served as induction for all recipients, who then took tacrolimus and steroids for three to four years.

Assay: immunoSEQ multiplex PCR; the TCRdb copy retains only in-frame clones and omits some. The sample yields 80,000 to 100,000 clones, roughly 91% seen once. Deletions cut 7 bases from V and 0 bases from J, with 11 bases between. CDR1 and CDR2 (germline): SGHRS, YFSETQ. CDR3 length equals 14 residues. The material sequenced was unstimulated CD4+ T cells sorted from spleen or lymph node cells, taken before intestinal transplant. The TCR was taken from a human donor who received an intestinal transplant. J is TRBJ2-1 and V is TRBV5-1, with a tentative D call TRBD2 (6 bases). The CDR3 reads CASAAGSSYNEQFF. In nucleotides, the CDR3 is TGCGCCAGCGCTGCGGGGAGCTCCTACAATGAGCAGTTCTTC. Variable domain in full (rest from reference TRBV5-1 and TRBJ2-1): KAGVTQTPRYLIKTRGQQVTLSCSPISGHRSVSWYQQTPGQGLQFLFEYFSETQRNKGNFPGRFSGRQFSNSRSEMNVSTLELGDSALYLCASAAGSSYNEQFFGPGTRLTVL.